Given below is one TCR beta chain in context. The assay was immunoSEQ multiplex PCR, and TCRdb's table has in-frame clones only and misses some. The table lists 75,000 to 95,000 clones, 94% of them singletons, with about 0.14% in the top ten. This entry is derived from a study of T cell changes during pregnancy in multiple sclerosis. The CDR3 consists of 14 residues. Per the germline V gene, CDR1 is GTSNPN and CDR2 is SVGIG (reference sequence). Between the trimmed V and J ends, which lost 1 base and 2 bases, there was a span of 8 bases. The V call is TRBV30, the J call TRBJ2-2, with D unclear. The sample consisted of CD4+ T cells from peripheral blood mononuclear cells, taken after pregnancy. The receptor was derived from a female donor with multiple sclerosis, enrolled in a pregnancy study. CDR3 nucleotide sequence: TGTGCCTGGAGTGCAATGTCAAACACCGGGGAGCTGTTTTTT. As protein: CAWSAMSNTGELFF.